The 22 T cell receptor beta chains given below trace back to one sample, sequenced in a study of read filtering for tumor transcriptome and immune sequencing. The library was built from roughly 400 ng RNA with molecular barcoded adaptors for alpha/delta and beta/gamma chains. TCRdb called the reads again in MiXCR, with one record for every CDR3 protein. The sample has some 120,000 distinct CDR3 sequences, roughly 13% seen once; the top ten hold more than 9.5%. The sequencing sample was made of a population of CD138-negative cells sorted from bone marrow. The receptors were gathered from a donor at least 40 years old with multiple myeloma.

Comments on this clonotype: Possible read error: a much larger clone is one base away. The conserved final phenylalanine or tryptophan is absent from the CDR3, which likely points to a read error. The rearrangement joins TRBV6-1 to TRBJ2-5; TRBD1 matches 7 bases. Germline CDR1 MNHNS, CDR2 SASEGT. The CDR3 is 13 amino acids. The ends lost 6 bases at V and 4 bases at J; junction bases unmatched: 5. CDR3 loop: CASRGDSGETQYL. The CDR3 coding sequence is TGTGCCAGCAGAGGGGACAGCGGAGAGACCCAGTACCTC.

This chain links TRBV20-1 with TRBJ2-3; 13 bases fit TRBD2. Germline V CDR1 and CDR2: DFQATT, SNEGSKA (reference sequence). V was clipped by 5 bases and J by 3 bases; unmatched bases: 5. The CDR3 contains 15 residues. The CDR3 nucleotides read TGCAGTGCTGGCCGGACTAGCGGGAGAACAGATACGCAGTATTTT. Its protein product is CSAGRTSGRTDTQYF.

This clonotype was found many times. The chain is built from TRBV9 and TRBJ2-5, with TRBD1 identical over 9 bases. The CDR3 totals 15 residues. With 0 bases clipped from V and 2 bases from J, the junction kept 2 bases outside the gene matches. CDR1 is SGDLS, CDR2 YYNGEE, per germline. The CDR3 DNA reads TGTGCCAGCAGCGTAGGGACAGGGGTGCAAGAGACCCAGTACTTC. Translated: CASSVGTGVQETQYF.

In its sample, this clonotype was seen many times. This chain uses TRBV7-2 with TRBJ1-1, with D unclear. Germline CDR1 and CDR2: SGHTA and FQGNSA. This CDR3 is 13 amino acids long. V was trimmed by 7 bases and J by 1 base, leaving 10 bases between them. As DNA, the CDR3 is TGTGCCAGCATCAGGAGAGAGAACACTGAAGCTTTCTTT. Its translation: CASIRRENTEAFF. Supplemented by reference TRBV7-2 and TRBJ1-1, the full variable domain reads GAGVSQSPSNKVTEKGKDVELRCDPISGHTALYWYRQSLGQGLEFLIYFQGNSAPDKSGLPSDRFSAERTGGSVSTLTIQRTQQEDSAVYLCASIRRENTEAFFGQGTRLTVV.

This clonotype has ten or more counts. The chain joins TRBV28 to TRBJ2-2; D not certain. Trimming shortened V by 4 bases and J by 1 base, and 10 bases separated the two germline ends. Germline loops: CDR1 MDHEN, CDR2 SYDVKM. The CDR3 has 15 amino acids. The CDR3 sequence: CASSSWTRNTGELFF. The CDR3, as DNA: TGTGCCAGCAGTTCGTGGACCAGGAACACCGGGGAGCTGTTTTTT.

This clonotype showed up many times. The chain has TRBV11-2 and TRBJ1-1; 9 bases map to TRBD1. Germline CDR1 and CDR2: SGHAT and FQNNGV. Germline trimming cut 5 bases from V and 6 bases from J; bases unmatched to any gene: 7. The CDR3 is 14 amino acids. CDR3 nucleotide sequence: TGTGCCAGCAGCAGACAGGGGGTTGGGTCTGAAGCTTTCTTT. It specifies CASSRQGVGSEAFF.

As regards this clonotype: One base away lies a much larger clone, so this may be a sequencing read error. The CDR3 does not close with the conserved phenylalanine or tryptophan, likely indicating a read error. The chain joins TRBV6-5 to TRBJ2-7; tentatively, D is TRBD2 (6 bases). The CDR3 has 15 residues. CDR1 and CDR2 (germline): MNHEY, SVGAGI. Trimming took off 4 bases at V and 2 bases at J, with 15 bases between the two ends. The CDR3 protein is CASSSLGEDTYEQYS. CDR3 nucleotide sequence: TGTGCCAGCAGTTCCTTGGGGGAGGACACCTACGAGCAGTACTCC.

This clonotype was detected only a few times. The chain uses TRBV2 and TRBJ2-5; 7 nucleotides agree with TRBD2. This CDR3 comprises 14 residues. The germline V gene has CDR1 SNHLY and CDR2 FYNNEI. Trimming removed 10 bases from V and 4 bases from J; junction bases left unmatched: 12. In DNA form, the CDR3 reads TGTGCCACCTCTGGTAGGCGCGGGGGAGAGACCCAGTACTTC. It yields the protein CATSGRRGGETQYF. The full variable domain, completed using reference TRBV2 and TRBJ2-5, is EPEVTQTPSHQVTQMGQEVILRCVPISNHLYFYWYRQILGQKVEFLVSFYNNEISEKSEIFDDQFSVERPDGSNFTLKIRSTKLEDSAMYFCATSGRRGGETQYFGPGTRLLVL.

This clonotype appeared many times. The chain recombines TRBV28 with TRBJ1-1; a possible D gene is TRBD1 (5 bases). The V gene lost 9 bases and the J gene lost 5 bases, with 13 bases spanning the gap. CDR3 length equals 12 residues. Germline CDR1 MDHEN, CDR2 SYDVKM. In DNA form, the CDR3 reads TGTGCCAGTTCAGCAGGGCTGACTGAAGCTTTCTTT. This codes for CASSAGLTEAFF. The full variable domain, rest sourced from reference TRBV28 and TRBJ1-1, is DVKVTQSSRYLVKRTGEKVFLECVQDMDHENMFWYRQDPGLGLRLIYFSYDVKMKEKGDIPEGYSVSREKKERFSLILESASTNQTSMYLCASSAGLTEAFFGQGTRLTVV.

This clonotype was recorded many times. The chain employs TRBV3-1 and TRBJ2-5; D possibly corresponds to TRBD2 (5 bases). The CDR3 length is 13 residues. Germline CDR1 is LGHDT and CDR2 is YNNKEL (reference sequence). V shed 7 bases and J shed 5 bases, with 14 bases lying between them. The CDR3 is CASNPYTGETQYF. In DNA, the CDR3 is TGTGCCAGCAACCCATATACGGGGGAGACCCAGTACTTC.

The rearrangement uses TRBV9 and TRBJ2-3; D ambiguous. Deletions cut 4 bases from V and 8 bases from J, with 14 bases between. The CDR3 consists of 13 residues. Germline CDR1 SGDLS, CDR2 YYNGEE. In nucleotides, the CDR3 is TGTGCCAGCAGCCCAACTTTTTCGGGTACGCAGTATTTT. This codes for CASSPTFSGTQYF.

As for this clonotype: It may be a read error: a sequence one base away is much more abundant. The CDR3 sequence: CASRVGRSSYNGQFF. The CDR3 region has the DNA TGTGCCAGCAGGGTGGGGAGAAGCTCCTACAATGGGCAGTTCTTC. V and J are TRBV2 and TRBJ2-1, with D possibly matching TRBD2 (5 bases). The CDR3 consists of 15 residues. The V gene's germline CDR1 is SNHLY and CDR2 FYNNEI.

This clonotype was found many times. The chain is built from TRBV6-2 or TRBV6-3 and TRBJ1-1; D is undetermined. V dropped 6 bases and J dropped 5 bases, with 10 bases sitting between them. CDR3 length equals 12 residues. Germline V gene data show CDR1 as MNHEY and CDR2 as SVGEGT. The CDR3 here is CASRSRCTEAFF. The DNA for the CDR3 is TGTGCCAGCAGGTCCCGGTGTACTGAAGCTTTCTTT.

About this clonotype itself: This probably arose from a read error, given a far larger clone one base away. This chain joins TRBV10-3 and TRBJ2-3; tentatively, D is TRBD2 (6 bases). V lost 5 bases, J lost 7 bases, and 19 bases lay in between. The CDR3 has 15 residues. Germline V gene lookup returns CDR1 ENHRY and CDR2 SYGVKD. The DNA for the CDR3 is TGTGCCATCAGTTCACCCGGGACTCCTCCATATACGCAGTATTTT. Its translation: CAISSPGTPPYTQYF.

On this clonotype itself: Being one base from a much bigger clone, this may be a read error. The CDR3 end shows no conserved phenylalanine or tryptophan, and so a read error is likely. The chain carries TRBV20-1 and TRBJ1-2; tentative D call: TRBD1 (5 bases). The CDR3 spans 13 residues. The germline V gene encodes CDR1 DFQATT and CDR2 SNEGSKA (reference sequence). V was clipped by 6 bases and J by 5 bases, with 16 bases between them. As DNA, the CDR3 is TGCAGTGCACCTTTTCAGGGCGGATATGGCTACACCATC. Protein sequence: CSAPFQGGYGYTI.

Many counts were recorded for this clonotype. The V call is TRBV15, the J call TRBJ2-1; possibly TRBD2 for D (7 bases). Trimming shortened V by 2 bases and J by 6 bases, and 23 bases separated the two germline ends. This CDR3 contains 18 residues. CDR1 is LNHNV and CDR2 is YYDKDF in the germline V gene (reference sequence). The DNA for the CDR3 is TGTGCCACCAGCAGAAGCTTGGGGGCGGCTAGCGGAAGCAATGAGCAGTTCTTC. It translates to CATSRSLGAASGSNEQFF.

This clonotype was seen a few times. CDR3 sequence: CASSTGSATNEKLFF. CDR3 in DNA: TGTGCCAGTAGTACGGGGAGCGCAACTAATGAAAAACTGTTTTTT. V gene TRBV19 combines with J gene TRBJ1-4; D gene ambiguous. Germline V gene sequence: CDR1 LNHDA, CDR2 SQIVND (reference sequence). This CDR3 has 15 residues. Trimming removed 4 bases from V and 0 bases from J, with 9 bases in between.

This clonotype was picked up many times. The chain carries TRBV7-2 and TRBJ1-4, with a weak D call TRBD1 (5 bases). The germline CDR1 and CDR2 sequences are SGHTA and FQGNSA. V was pared by 2 bases and J by 7 bases, with 17 bases between. The CDR3 has 16 residues. CDR3 in DNA: TGTGCCAGCAGCTTATTAACCGGGGCATCGGGTGAAAAACTGTTTTTT. Amino acids: CASSLLTGASGEKLFF.

This clonotype showed up many times. The chain recombines TRBV11-2 with TRBJ2-3, with D maybe TRBD2 (5 bases). Between the trimmed V and J ends, which lost 1 base and 3 bases, there was a span of 11 bases. Germline V gene sequence: CDR1 SGHAT, CDR2 FQNNGV. This CDR3 region has 15 residues. The CDR3 DNA is TGTGCCAGCAGCTTAGGGATCCGGAGGACAGATACGCAGTATTTT. As protein: CASSLGIRRTDTQYF.

This clonotype occurred many times. The genes are TRBV20-1 and TRBJ2-1; 8 nucleotides align to TRBD1. V lost 3 bases and J lost 0; bases outside the gene matches: 10. Germline V gene sequence: CDR1 DFQATT, CDR2 SNEGSKA (reference sequence). The CDR3 is made up of 17 amino acids. The CDR3 DNA reads TGCAGTGCTAGTGATCCGACAGGGGTTATCTCCTACAATGAGCAGTTCTTC. It encodes CSASDPTGVISYNEQFF.

This clonotype was observed many times. V is TRBV20-1 and J is TRBJ2-1; tentative D call: TRBD2 (6 bases). This CDR3 spans 13 amino acids. Deletions cut 4 bases from V and 0 bases from J, with 7 bases between. Germline V CDR1 and CDR2: DFQATT, SNEGSKA (reference sequence). CDR3: CSATSASYNEQFF. The CDR3 nucleotides read TGCAGTGCTACTAGCGCCTCCTACAATGAGCAGTTCTTC.

This clonotype came up many times. This chain connects TRBV29-1 to TRBJ1-2; 8 bases are a match to TRBD1. From germline, CDR1 is SQVTM and CDR2 ANQGSEA. The CDR3 contains 16 residues. V dropped 3 bases and J dropped 4; count of bases not matched to a gene: 13. The CDR3 protein is CSVEGIGQGEGYGYTF. CDR3 DNA sequence: TGCAGCGTTGAGGGGATAGGACAGGGAGAAGGCTATGGCTACACCTTC.